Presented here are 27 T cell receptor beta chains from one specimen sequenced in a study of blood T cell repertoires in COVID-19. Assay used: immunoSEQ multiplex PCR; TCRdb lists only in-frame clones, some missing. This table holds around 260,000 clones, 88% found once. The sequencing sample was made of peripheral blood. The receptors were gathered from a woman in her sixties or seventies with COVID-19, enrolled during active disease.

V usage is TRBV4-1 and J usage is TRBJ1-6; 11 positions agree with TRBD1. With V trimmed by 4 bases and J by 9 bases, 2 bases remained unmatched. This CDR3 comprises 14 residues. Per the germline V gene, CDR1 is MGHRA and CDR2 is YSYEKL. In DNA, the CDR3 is TGCGCCAGCAGCCTCGGACAGGGGGCTTCACCCCTCCACTTT. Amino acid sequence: CASSLGQGASPLHF.

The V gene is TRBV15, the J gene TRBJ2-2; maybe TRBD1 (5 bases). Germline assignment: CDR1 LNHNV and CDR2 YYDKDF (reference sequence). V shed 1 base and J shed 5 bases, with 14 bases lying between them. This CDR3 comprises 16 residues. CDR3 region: CATSRGLGRETGELFF. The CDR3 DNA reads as TGTGCCACCAGCAGAGGTTTAGGCAGGGAAACCGGGGAGCTGTTTTTT.

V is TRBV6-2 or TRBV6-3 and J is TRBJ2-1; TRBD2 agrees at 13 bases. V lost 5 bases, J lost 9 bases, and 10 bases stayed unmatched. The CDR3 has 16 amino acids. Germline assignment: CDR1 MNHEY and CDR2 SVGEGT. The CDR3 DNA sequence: TGTGCCAGCAGTGAGACTAGCGGGAGGTATGTAGGTGAGCAGTTCTTC. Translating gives CASSETSGRYVGEQFF.

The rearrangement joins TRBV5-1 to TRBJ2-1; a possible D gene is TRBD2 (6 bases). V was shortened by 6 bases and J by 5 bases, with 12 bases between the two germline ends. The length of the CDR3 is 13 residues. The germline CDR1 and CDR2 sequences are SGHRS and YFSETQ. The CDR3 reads CASKGLDNNEQFF. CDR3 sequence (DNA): TGCGCCAGCAAGGGACTTGACAACAATGAGCAGTTCTTC. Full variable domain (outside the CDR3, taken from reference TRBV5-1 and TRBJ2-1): KAGVTQTPRYLIKTRGQQVTLSCSPISGHRSVSWYQQTPGQGLQFLFEYFSETQRNKGNFPGRFSGRQFSNSRSEMNVSTLELGDSALYLCASKGLDNNEQFFGPGTRLTVL.

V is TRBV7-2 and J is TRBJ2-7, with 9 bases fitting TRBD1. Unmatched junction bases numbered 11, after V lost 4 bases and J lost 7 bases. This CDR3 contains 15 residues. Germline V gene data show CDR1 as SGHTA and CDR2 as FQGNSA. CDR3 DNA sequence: TGTGCCAGCAGCTCGTCCGGGACAGGGTCTTGGGAGCAGTACTTC. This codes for CASSSSGTGSWEQYF.

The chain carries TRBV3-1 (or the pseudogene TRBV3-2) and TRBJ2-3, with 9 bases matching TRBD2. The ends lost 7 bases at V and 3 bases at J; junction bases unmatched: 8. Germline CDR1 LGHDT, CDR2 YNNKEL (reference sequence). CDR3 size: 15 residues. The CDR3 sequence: CASKSSGRPTDTQYF. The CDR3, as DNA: TGTGCCAGCAAATCAAGCGGGAGGCCGACAGATACGCAGTATTTT.

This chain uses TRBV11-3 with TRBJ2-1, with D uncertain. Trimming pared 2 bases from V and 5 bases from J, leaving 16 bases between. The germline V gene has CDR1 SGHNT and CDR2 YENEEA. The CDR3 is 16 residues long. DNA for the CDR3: TGTGCCAGCAGCTTACGAGGCAGCAACTTAAACAATGAGCAGTTCTTC. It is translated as CASSLRGSNLNNEQFF.

The CDR3 spells CASRHGTGRYQPQHF. The CDR3 bases are TGTGCCAGCAGACATGGGACAGGCAGATATCAGCCCCAGCATTTT. The V and J genes are TRBV6-6 and TRBJ1-5; 8 positions match TRBD1. Germline CDR1 MNHNY, CDR2 SVGAGI (reference sequence). V lost 6 bases and J lost 5; bases outside the gene matches: 9. The CDR3 is 15 residues long.

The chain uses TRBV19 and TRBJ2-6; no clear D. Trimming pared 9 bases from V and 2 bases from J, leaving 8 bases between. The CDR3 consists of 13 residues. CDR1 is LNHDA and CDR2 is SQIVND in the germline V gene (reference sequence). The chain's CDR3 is CASLAAGANVLTF. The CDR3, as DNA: TGTGCCAGCCTTGCGGCTGGGGCCAACGTCCTGACTTTC.

This chain's CDR3 is CASSHKRGGEAETQYF. CDR3 nucleotides: TGTGCCAGCAGCCACAAACGAGGGGGTGAAGCAGAGACCCAGTACTTC. The chain has TRBV3-1 (or the pseudogene TRBV3-2) and TRBJ2-5; D is perhaps TRBD1 (6 bases). The CDR3 sequence is 16 residues long. V was shortened by 3 bases and J by 4 bases, with 18 bases between the two germline ends. Per the germline V gene, CDR1 is LGHDT and CDR2 is YNNKEL (reference sequence).

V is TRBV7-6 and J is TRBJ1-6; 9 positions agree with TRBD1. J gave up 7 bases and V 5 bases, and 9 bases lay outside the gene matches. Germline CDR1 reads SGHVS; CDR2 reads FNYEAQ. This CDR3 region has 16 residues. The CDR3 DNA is TGTGCCAGCAGCCGTTCCCCGGGACAGGGAAATTCACCCCTCCACTTT. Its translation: CASSRSPGQGNSPLHF.

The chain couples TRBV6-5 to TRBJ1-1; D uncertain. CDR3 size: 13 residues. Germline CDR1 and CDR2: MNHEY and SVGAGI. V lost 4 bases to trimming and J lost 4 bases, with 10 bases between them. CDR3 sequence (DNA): TGTGCCAGCAGTTTAGTACGGAGCACTGAAGCTTTCTTT. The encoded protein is CASSLVRSTEAFF.

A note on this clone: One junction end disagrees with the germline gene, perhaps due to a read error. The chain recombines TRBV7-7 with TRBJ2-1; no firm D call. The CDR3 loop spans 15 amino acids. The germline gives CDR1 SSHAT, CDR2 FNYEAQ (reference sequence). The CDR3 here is CASSLSSAPGNEQFF. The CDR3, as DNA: TGTGCTAGCAGCTTATCATCCGCGCCCGGGAATGAGCAGTTCTTC. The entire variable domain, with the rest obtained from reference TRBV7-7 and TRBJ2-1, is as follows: GAGVSQSPRYKVTKRGQDVTLRCDPISSHATLYWYQQALGQGPEFLTYFNYEAQPDKSGLPSDRFSAERPEGSISTLTIQRTEQRDSAMYRCASSLSSAPGNEQFFGPGTRLTVL.

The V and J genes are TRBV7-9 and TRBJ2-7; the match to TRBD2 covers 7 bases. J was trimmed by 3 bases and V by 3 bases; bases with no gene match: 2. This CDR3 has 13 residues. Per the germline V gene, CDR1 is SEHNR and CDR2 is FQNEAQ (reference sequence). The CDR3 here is CASSLGLYYEQYF. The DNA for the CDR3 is TGTGCCAGCAGCTTGGGACTATACTACGAGCAGTACTTC. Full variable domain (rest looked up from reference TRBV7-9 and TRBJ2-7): DTGVSQNPRHKITKRGQNVTFRCDPISEHNRLYWYRQTLGQGPEFLTYFQNEAQLEKSRLLSDRFSAERPKGSFSTLEIQRTEQGDSAMYLCASSLGLYYEQYFGPGTRLTVT.

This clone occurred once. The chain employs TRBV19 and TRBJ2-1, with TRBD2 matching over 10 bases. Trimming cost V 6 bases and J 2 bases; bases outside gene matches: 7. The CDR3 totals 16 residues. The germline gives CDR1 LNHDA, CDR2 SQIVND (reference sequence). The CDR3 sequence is CASRSVGLAAYNEQFF. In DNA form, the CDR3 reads TGTGCCAGTAGGAGCGTAGGACTAGCGGCCTACAATGAGCAGTTCTTC.

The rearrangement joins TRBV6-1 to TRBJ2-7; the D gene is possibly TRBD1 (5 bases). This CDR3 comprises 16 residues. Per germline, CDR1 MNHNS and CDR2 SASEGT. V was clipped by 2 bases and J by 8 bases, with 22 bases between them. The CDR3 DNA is TGTGCCAGCAGTGAACCCATGTTGGACAAGGACGAGCAGCAGTACTTC. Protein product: CASSEPMLDKDEQQYF.

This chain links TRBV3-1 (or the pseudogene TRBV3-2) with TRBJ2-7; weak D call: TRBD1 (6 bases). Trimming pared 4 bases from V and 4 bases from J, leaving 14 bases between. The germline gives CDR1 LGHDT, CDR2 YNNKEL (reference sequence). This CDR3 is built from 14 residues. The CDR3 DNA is TGTGCCAGCAGCCCACGACCGGACAGTTACGAGCAGTACTTC. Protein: CASSPRPDSYEQYF.

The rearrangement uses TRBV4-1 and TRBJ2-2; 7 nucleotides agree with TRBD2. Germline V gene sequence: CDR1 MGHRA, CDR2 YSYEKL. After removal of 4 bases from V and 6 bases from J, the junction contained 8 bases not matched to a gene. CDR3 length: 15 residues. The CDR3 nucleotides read TGCGCCAGCAGCCTCGGGCGGGGGTGGTCCGGGGAGCTGTTTTTT. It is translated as CASSLGRGWSGELFF.

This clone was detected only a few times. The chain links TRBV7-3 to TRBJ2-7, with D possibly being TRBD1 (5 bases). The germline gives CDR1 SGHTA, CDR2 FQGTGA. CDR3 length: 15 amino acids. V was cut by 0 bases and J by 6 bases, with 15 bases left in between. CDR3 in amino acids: CASSLTGSGIGEQYF. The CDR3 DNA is TGTGCCAGCAGCTTAACTGGGTCAGGGATAGGCGAGCAGTACTTC.

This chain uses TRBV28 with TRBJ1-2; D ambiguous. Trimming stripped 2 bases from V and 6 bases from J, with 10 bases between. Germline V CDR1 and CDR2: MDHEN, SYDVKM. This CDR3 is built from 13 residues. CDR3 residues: CASSLHSQDGYTF. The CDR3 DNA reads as TGTGCCAGCAGTTTACACAGTCAGGATGGCTACACCTTC.

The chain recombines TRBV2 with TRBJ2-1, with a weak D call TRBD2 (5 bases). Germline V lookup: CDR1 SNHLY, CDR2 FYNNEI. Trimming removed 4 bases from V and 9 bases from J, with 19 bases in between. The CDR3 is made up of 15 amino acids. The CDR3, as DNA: TGTGCCAGCAGTGCCGCCAGCGGTTTAAGTGTTGAGCAGTTCTTC. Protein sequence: CASSAASGLSVEQFF.

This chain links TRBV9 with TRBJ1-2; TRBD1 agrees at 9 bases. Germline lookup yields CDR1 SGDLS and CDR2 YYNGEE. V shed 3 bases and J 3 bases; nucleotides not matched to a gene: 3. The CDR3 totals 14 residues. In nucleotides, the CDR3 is TGTGCCAGCAGCGCGGGACAGGGAGACTATGGCTACACCTTC. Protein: CASSAGQGDYGYTF. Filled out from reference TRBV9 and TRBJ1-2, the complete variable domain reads DSGVTQTPKHLITATGQRVTLRCSPRSGDLSVYWYQQSLDQGLQFLIQYYNGEERAKGNILERFSAQQFPDLHSELNLSSLELGDSALYFCASSAGQGDYGYTFGSGTRLTVV.

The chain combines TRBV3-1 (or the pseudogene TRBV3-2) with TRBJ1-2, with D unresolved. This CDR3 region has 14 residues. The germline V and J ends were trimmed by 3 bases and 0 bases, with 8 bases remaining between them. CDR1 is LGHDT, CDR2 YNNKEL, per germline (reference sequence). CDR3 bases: TGTGCCAGCAGCCAGCACACCACTAACTATGGCTACACCTTC. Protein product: CASSQHTTNYGYTF.

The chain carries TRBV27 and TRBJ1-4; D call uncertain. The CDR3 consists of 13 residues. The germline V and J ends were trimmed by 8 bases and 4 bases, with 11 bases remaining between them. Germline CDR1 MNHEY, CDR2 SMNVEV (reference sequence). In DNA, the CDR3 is TGTGCCAGCTCTCCGGTGTATAATGAAAAACTGTTTTTT. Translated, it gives CASSPVYNEKLFF. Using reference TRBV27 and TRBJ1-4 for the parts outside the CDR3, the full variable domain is EAQVTQNPRYLITVTGKKLTVTCSQNMNHEYMSWYRQDPGLGLRQIYYSMNVEVTDKGDVPEGYKVSRKEKRNFPLILESPSPNQTSLYFCASSPVYNEKLFFGSGTQLSVL.

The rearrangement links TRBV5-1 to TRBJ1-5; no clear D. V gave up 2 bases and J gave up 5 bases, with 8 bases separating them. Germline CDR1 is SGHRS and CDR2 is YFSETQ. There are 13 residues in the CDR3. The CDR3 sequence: CASSFDTDQPQHF. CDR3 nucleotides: TGCGCCAGCAGCTTCGACACCGATCAGCCCCAGCATTTT.

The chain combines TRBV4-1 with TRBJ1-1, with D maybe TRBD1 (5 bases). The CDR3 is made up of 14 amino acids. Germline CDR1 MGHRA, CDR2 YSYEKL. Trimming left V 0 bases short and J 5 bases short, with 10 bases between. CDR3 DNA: TGCGCCAGCAGCCAAGATACGGGGGAGACTGAAGCTTTCTTT. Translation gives CASSQDTGETEAFF.

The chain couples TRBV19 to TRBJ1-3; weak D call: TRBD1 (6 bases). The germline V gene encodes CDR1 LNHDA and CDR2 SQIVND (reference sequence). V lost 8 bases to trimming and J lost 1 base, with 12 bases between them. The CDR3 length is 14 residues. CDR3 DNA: TGTGCCAGTGAAAGGGACACATCTGGAAACACCATATATTTT. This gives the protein CASERDTSGNTIYF.